The entry that follows covers one TCR beta chain sequence. This CDR3 is built from 12 residues. Germline CDR1 SQVTM, CDR2 ANQGSEA. Here immunoSEQ multiplex PCR was the method, and the copy in TCRdb shows in-frame clones only, minus some. The sample shows roughly 2.6 million clones, around 90% of them seen only once. This entry comes from a study of shared clonotypes between healthy human individuals. Specimen: naive CD4+ T cells sorted from blood. Indicated subset: CD45RA+ positively selected. This sequence joins TRBV29-1 and TRBJ1-5, with no clear D. The sequence derives from a man between 18 and 29 years old in good health. The CDR3 DNA follows: TGCGCTGCGGGGTCCCTGAATCAGCCCCAGCATTTT. Its protein product is CAAGSLNQPQHF.